This T cell receptor beta chain derives from a study of PD-1 blockade in classical Hodgkin lymphoma. Details on this clone: Its target is unknown.

Each and every patient relapsed after autologous stem cell transplantation, and patients got differing brentuximab vedotin exposure. Germline values: CDR1 LNHNV, CDR2 YYDKDF (reference sequence). The CDR3 is made up of 15 amino acids. The V and J ends lost 2 bases and 8 bases, in that order; junction bases with no gene match: 8. Clones were read by immunoSEQ multiplex PCR, and TCRdb kept only the in-frame ones, dropping some. This sample has tens of thousands of clones; over 75% occur once, and the top ten carry roughly 15%. The study's findings and limits: Those starting nivolumab under 1 year post-ASCT were excluded. Diversity similar to that of newly diagnosed patients was seen at baseline in complete responders.

The chain employs TRBV15 and TRBJ2-1; 8 bases align to TRBD2. The sample here was peripheral blood mononuclear cells (PBMCs), taken at baseline. This receptor was identified in a human donor with classical Hodgkin lymphoma. CDR3 sequence (DNA): TGTGCCACCAGCAGAACTAGCGGTCGGGGCGATGAGCAGTTCTTC. Translated: CATSRTSGRGDEQFF.